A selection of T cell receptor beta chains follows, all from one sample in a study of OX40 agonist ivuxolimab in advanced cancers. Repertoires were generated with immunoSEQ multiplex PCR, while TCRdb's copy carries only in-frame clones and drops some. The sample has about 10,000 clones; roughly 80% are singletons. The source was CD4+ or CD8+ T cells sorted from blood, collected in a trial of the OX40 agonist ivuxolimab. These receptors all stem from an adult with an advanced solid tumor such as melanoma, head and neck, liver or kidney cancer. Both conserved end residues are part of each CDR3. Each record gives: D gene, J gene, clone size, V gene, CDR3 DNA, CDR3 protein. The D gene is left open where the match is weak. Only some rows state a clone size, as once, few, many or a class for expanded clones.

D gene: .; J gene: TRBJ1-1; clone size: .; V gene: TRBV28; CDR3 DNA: TGTGCCAGCAGTCCCAACCCCATGAACACTGAAGCTTTCTTT; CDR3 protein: CASSPNPMNTEAFF
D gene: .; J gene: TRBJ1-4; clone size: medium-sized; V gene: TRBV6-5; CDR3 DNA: TGTGCCAGCAGTGAGGGGGTATATGAAAAACTGTTTTTT; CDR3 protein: CASSEGVYEKLFF
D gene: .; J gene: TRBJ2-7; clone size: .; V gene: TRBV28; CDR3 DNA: TGTGCCAGCAGTTTCTTGGGGGTGATCTCCTACGAGCAGTACTTC; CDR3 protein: CASSFLGVISYEQYF
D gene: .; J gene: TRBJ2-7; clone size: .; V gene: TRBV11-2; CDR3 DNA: TGTGCCAGCAGCCTTCGGCGCCAGTCCTACGAGCAGTACTTC; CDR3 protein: CASSLRRQSYEQYF
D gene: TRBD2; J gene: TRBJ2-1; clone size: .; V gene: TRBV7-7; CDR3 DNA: TGTGCTAGCAGCAAAGTAGCGGGAGGGATTTACAATGAGCAGTTCTTC; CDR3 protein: CASSKVAGGIYNEQFF
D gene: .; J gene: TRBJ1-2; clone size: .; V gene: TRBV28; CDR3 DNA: TGTGCCAGCAGTTATGACAGCAGCTATGGCTACACCTTC; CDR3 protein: CASSYDSSYGYTF
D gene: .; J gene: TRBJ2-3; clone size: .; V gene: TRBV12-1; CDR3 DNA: TGTGCCAGCAAGTTCAGCGCCCAGCCCGCAGATACGCAGTATTTT; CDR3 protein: CASKFSAQPADTQYF
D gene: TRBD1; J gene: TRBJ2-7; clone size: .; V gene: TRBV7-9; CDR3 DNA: TGTGCCAGCAGCTCTGCCGGGACAGGGGCCTACGAGCAGTACTTC; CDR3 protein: CASSSAGTGAYEQYF
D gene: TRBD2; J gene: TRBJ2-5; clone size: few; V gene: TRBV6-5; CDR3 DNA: TGTGCCAGCAGTTACTCCCAGCGGGAGGGGGGAGAGACCCAGTACTTC; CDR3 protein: CASSYSQREGGETQYF
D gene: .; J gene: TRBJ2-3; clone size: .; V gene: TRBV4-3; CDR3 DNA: TGCGCCAGCAGCCAAGACGGGGGGACAGGCACAGATACGCAGTATTTT; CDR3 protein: CASSQDGGTGTDTQYF
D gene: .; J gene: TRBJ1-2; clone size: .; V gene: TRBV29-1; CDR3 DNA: TGCAGCGTTGAAAGAGTATATGGGGGAAGGGACTATGGCTACACCTTC; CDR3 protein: CSVERVYGGRDYGYTF
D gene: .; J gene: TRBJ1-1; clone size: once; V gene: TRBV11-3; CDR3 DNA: TGTGCCAGCAGCTCGGGGCTAGGCACTGAAGCTTTCTTT; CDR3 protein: CASSSGLGTEAFF
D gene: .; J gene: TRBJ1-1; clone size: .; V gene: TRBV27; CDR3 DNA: TGTGCCAGCGGCCCATTGGGGATTTCCCGGAACACTGAAGCTTTCTTT; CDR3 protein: CASGPLGISRNTEAFF
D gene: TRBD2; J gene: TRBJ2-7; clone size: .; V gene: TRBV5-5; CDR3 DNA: TGTGCCAGCAGCTTGGACGGGAGGGCCTGGGAGCAGTACTTC; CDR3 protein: CASSLDGRAWEQYF
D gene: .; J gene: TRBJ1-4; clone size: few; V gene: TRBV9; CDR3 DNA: TGTGCCAGCAGCCCCCTCGGAGAGCGGTGGGAAAAACTGTTTTTT; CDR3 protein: CASSPLGERWEKLFF